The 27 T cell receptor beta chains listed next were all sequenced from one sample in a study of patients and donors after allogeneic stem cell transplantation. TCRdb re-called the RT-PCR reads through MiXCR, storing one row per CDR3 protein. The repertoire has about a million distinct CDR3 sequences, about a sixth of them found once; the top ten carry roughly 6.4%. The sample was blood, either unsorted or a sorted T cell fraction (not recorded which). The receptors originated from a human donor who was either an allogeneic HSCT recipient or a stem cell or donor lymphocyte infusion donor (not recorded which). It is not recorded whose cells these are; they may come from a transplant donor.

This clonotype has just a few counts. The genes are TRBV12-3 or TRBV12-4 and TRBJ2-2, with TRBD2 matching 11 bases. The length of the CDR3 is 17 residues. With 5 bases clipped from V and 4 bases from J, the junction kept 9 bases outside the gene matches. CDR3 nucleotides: TGTGCCAGCAGTCCCCCGGGACTAGCGGAACTCACCGGGGAGCTGTTTTTT. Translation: CASSPPGLAELTGELFF.

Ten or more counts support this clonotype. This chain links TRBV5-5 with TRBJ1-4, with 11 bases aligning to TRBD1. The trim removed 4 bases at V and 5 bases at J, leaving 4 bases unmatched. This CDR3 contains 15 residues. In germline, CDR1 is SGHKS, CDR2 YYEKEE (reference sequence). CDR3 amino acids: CASSARTGGNEKLFF. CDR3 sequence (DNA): TGTGCCAGCAGCGCCCGGACAGGGGGCAATGAAAAACTGTTTTTT.

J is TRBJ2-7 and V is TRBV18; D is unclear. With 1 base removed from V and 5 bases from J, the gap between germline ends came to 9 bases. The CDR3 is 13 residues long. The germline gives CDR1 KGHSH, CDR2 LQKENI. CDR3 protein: CASSPHALDEQYF. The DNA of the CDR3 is TGTGCCAGCTCACCACACGCCCTTGACGAGCAGTACTTC. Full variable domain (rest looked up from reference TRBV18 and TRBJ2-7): NAGVMQNPRHLVRRRGQEARLRCSPMKGHSHVYWYRQLPEEGLKFMVYLQKENIIDESGMPKERFSAEFPKEGPSILRIQQVVRGDSAAYFCASSPHALDEQYFGPGTRLTVT.

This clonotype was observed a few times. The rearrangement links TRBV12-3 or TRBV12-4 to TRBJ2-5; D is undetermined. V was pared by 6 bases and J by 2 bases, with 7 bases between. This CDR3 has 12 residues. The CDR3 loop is CASRTVQETQYF. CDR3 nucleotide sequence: TGTGCCAGCAGGACGGTTCAAGAGACCCAGTACTTC.

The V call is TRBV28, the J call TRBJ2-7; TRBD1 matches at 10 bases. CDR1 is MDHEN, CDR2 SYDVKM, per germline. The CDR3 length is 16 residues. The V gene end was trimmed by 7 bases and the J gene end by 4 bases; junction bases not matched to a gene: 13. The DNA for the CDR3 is TGTGCCAGCAACCATCTACCGGGACAGGGGTTGTACGAGCAGTACTTC. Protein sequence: CASNHLPGQGLYEQYF.

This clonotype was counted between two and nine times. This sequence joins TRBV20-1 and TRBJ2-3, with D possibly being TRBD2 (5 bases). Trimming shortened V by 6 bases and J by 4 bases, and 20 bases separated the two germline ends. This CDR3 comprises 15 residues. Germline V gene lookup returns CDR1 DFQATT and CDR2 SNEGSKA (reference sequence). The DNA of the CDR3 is TGCAGTGCAGAAGCTAGAGGGTTGTCGGCAGATACGCAGTATTTT. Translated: CSAEARGLSADTQYF.

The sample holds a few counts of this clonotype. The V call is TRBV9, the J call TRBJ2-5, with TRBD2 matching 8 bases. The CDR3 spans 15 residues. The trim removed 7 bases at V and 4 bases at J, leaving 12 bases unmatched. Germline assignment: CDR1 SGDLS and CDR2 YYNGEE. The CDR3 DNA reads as TGTGCCAGCGGATCCTCAGCGGGAGCGATAGAGACCCAGTACTTC. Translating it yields CASGSSAGAIETQYF.

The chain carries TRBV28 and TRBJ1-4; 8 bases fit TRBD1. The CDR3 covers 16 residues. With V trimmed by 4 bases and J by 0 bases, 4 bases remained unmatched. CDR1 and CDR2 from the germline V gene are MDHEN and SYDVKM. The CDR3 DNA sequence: TGTGCCAGCAGTTCGACAGGGGTTGCAACTAATGAAAAACTGTTTTTT. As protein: CASSSTGVATNEKLFF. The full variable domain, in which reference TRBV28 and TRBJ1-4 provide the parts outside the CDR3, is DVKVTQSSRYLVKRTGEKVFLECVQDMDHENMFWYRQDPGLGLRLIYFSYDVKMKEKGDIPEGYSVSREKKERFSLILESASTNQTSMYLCASSSTGVATNEKLFFGSGTQLSVL.

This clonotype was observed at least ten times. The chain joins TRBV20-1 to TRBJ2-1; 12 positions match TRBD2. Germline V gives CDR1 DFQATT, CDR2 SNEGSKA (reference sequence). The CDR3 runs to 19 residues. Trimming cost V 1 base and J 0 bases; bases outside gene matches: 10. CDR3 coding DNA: TGCAGTGCTAGAGTGCGACTAGCGGGGGCCACGAGCTCCTACAATGAGCAGTTCTTC. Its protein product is CSARVRLAGATSSYNEQFF.

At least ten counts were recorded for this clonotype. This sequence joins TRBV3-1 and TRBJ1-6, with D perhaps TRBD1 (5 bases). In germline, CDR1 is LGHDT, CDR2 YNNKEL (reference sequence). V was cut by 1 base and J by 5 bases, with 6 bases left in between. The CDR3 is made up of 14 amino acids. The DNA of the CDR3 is TGTGCCAGCAGCCAAGGACAGAATAATTCACCCCTCCACTTT. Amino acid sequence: CASSQGQNNSPLHF.

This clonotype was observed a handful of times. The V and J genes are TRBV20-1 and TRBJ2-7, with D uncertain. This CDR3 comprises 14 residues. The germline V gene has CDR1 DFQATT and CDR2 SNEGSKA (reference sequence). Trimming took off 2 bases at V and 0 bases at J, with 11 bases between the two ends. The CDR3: CSARIRTSSYEQYF. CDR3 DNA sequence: TGCAGTGCTAGAATCAGGACGTCCTCCTACGAGCAGTACTTC.

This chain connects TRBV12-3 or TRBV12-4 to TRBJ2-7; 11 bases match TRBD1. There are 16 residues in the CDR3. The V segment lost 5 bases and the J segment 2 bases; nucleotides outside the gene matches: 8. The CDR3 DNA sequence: TGTGCCAGCAGTGCCACCCCGGGACAGGGGGCCTACGAGCAGTACTTC. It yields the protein CASSATPGQGAYEQYF.

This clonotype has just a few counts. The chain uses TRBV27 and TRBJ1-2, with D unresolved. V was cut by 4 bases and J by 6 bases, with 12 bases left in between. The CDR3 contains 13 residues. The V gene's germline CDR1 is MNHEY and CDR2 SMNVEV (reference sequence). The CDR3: CASSYSDSNGYTF. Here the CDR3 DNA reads TGTGCCAGCAGTTATAGCGATTCCAATGGCTACACCTTC.

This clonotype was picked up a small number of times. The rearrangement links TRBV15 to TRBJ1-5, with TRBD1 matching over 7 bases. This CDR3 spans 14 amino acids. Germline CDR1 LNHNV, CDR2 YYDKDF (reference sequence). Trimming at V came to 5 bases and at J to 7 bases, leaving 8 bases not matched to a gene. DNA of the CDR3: TGTGCCACCAGCGGCCGACAGGGTTCGCAGCCCCAGCATTTT. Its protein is CATSGRQGSQPQHF.

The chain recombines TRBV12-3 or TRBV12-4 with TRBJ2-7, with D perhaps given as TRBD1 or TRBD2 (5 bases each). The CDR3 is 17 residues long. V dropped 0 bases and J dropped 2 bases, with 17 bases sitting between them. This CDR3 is CASSLARVGEPTYEQYF. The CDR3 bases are TGTGCCAGCAGTTTAGCGCGGGTGGGGGAGCCGACCTACGAGCAGTACTTC.

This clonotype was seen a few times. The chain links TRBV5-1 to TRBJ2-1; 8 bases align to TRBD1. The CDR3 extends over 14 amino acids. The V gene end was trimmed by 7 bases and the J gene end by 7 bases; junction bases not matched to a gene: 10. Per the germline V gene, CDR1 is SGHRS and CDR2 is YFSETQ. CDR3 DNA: TGCGCCAGCGGCGTAGCAGGGGGCATAAATGAGCAGTTCTTC. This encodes CASGVAGGINEQFF. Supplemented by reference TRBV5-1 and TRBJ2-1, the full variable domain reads KAGVTQTPRYLIKTRGQQVTLSCSPISGHRSVSWYQQTPGQGLQFLFEYFSETQRNKGNFPGRFSGRQFSNSRSEMNVSTLELGDSALYLCASGVAGGINEQFFGPGTRLTVL.

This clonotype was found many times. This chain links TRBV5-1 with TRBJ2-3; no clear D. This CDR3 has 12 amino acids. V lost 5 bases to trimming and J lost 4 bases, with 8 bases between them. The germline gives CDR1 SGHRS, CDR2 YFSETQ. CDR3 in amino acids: CASSINADTQYF. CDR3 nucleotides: TGCGCCAGCAGTATCAACGCAGATACGCAGTATTTT.

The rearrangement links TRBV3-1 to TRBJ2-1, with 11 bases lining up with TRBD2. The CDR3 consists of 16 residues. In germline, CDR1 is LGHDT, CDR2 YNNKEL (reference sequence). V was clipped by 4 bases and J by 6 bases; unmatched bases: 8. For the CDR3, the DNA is TGTGCCAGCAGCCTCGTAGCGGGGGGGCCCCTCAATGAGCAGTTCTTC. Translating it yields CASSLVAGGPLNEQFF.

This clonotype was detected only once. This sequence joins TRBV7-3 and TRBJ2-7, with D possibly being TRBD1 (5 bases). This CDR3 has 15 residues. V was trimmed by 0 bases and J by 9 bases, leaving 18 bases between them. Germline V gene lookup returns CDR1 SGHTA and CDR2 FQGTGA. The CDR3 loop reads CASSLTTRQTGRQYF. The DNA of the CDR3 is TGTGCCAGCAGCTTAACTACACGACAAACAGGTCGGCAGTACTTC.

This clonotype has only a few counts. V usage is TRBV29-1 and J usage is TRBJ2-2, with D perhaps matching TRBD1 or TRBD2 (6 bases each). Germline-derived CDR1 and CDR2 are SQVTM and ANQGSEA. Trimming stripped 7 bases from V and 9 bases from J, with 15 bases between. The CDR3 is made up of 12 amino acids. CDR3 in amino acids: CSAGVGGRELFF. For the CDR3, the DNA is TGCAGCGCCGGAGTAGGGGGGAGGGAGCTGTTTTTT.

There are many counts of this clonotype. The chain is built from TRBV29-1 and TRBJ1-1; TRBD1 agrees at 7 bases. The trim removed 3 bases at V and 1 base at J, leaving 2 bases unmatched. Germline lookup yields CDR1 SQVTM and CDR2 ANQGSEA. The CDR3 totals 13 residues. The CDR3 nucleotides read TGCAGCGTTGACCAGGGGGAGAACACTGAAGCTTTCTTT. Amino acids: CSVDQGENTEAFF.

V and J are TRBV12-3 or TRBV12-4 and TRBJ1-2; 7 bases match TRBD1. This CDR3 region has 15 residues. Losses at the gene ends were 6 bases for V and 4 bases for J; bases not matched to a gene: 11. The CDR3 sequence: CASSDRDRPGYGYTF. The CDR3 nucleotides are TGTGCCAGCAGCGACAGGGACAGACCAGGCTATGGCTACACCTTC.

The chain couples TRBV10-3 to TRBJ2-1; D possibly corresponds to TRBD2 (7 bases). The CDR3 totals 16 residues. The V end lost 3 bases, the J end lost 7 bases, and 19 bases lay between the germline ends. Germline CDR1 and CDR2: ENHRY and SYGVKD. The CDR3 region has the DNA TGTGCCATCAGTGATGCGAATGGGGGGGCAGGGAATGAGCAGTTCTTC. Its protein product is CAISDANGGAGNEQFF.

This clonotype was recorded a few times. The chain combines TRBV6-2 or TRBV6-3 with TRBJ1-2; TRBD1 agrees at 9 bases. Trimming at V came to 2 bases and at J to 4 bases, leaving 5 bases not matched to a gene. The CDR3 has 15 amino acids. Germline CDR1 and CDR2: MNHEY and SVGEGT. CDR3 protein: CASSYPRDRAYGYTF. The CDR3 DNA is TGTGCCAGCAGTTACCCTCGGGACAGGGCCTATGGCTACACCTTC.

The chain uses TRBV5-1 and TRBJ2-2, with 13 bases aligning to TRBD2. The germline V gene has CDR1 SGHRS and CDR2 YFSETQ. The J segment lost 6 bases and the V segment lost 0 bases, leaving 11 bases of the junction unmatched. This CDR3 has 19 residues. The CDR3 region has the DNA TGCGCCAGCAGCTTGGCCGGACTAGCGGGAGAGTTTAGGGCCGGGGAGCTGTTTTTT. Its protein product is CASSLAGLAGEFRAGELFF.

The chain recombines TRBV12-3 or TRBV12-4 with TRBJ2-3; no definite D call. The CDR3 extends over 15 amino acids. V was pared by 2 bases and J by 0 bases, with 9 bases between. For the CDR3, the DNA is TGTGCCAGCAGTTTATTAGGGAAAAGCACAGATACGCAGTATTTT. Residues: CASSLLGKSTDTQYF.

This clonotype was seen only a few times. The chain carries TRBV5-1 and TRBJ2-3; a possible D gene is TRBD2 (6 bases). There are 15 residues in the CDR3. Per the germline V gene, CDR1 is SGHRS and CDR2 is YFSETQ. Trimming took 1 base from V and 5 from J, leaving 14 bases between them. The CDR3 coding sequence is TGCGCCAGCAGCTTGTATAGCGGCAGCGGAGATACGCAGTATTTT. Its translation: CASSLYSGSGDTQYF.